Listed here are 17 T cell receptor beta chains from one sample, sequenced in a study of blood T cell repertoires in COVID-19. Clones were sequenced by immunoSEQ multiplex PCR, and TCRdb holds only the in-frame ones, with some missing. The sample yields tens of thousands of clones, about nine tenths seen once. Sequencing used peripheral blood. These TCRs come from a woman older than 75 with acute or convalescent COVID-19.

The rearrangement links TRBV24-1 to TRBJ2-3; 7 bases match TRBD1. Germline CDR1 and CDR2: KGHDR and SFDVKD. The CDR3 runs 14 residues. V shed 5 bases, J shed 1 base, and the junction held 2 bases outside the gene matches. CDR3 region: CATSGQGGTDTQYF. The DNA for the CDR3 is TGTGCCACCAGTGGACAGGGCGGCACAGATACGCAGTATTTT.

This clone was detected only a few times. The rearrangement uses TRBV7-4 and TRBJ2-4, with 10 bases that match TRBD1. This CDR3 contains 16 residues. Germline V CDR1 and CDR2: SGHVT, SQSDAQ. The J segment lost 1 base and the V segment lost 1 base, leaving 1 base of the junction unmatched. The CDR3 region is CASSLEGQGAKNIQYF. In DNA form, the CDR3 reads TGTGCCAGCAGCTTAGAGGGACAGGGGGCCAAAAACATTCAGTACTTC.

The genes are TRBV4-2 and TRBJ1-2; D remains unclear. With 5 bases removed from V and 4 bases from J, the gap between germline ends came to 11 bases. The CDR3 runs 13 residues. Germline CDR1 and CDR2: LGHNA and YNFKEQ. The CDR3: CASSDGLGYGYTF. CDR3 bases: TGTGCCAGCAGCGACGGTCTAGGCTATGGCTACACCTTC.

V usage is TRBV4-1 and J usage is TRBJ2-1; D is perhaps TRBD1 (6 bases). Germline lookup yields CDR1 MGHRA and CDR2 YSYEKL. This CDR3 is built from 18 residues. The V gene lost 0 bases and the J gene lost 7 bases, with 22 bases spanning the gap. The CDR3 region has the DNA TGCGCCAGCAGCCAAGATGAAAGGTGGCAGGGGTCCCGAAATGAGCAGTTCTTC. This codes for CASSQDERWQGSRNEQFF.

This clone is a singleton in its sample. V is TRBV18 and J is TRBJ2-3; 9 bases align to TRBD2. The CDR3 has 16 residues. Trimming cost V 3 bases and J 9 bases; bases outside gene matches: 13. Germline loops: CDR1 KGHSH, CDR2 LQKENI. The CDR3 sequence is CASSPLVSGGSSTQYF. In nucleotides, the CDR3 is TGTGCCAGCTCACCCCTAGTGAGCGGGGGGTCTTCGACGCAGTATTTT.

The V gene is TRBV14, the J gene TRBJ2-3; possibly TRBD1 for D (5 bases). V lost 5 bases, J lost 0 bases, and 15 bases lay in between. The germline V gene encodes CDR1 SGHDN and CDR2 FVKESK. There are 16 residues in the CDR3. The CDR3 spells CASSKRTQPSTDTQYF. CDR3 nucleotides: TGTGCCAGCAGCAAAAGGACACAACCTAGCACAGATACGCAGTATTTT.

The CDR3 reads CASSSDRGAYEQYF. The CDR3 DNA reads as TGTGCCAGCAGCTCCGACAGGGGGGCCTACGAGCAGTACTTC. The V and J genes are TRBV7-2 and TRBJ2-7; TRBD1 matches 9 bases. The junction had 3 bases not matched to a gene; V was cut back by 4 bases and J by 2 bases. CDR1 and CDR2 from the germline V gene are SGHTA and FQGNSA. The CDR3 runs to 14 residues.

CDR3 nucleotides: TGTGCCAGCAGCCACCAAGGCGGGGCGATCAATGAGCAGTTCTTC. The encoded protein is CASSHQGGAINEQFF. This chain links TRBV3-1 (or the pseudogene TRBV3-2) with TRBJ2-1, with TRBD2 as a possible D gene (6 bases). The germline gives CDR1 LGHDT, CDR2 YNNKEL (reference sequence). V lost 3 bases and J 6 bases, leaving 15 bases between the germline ends. This CDR3 is built from 15 residues.

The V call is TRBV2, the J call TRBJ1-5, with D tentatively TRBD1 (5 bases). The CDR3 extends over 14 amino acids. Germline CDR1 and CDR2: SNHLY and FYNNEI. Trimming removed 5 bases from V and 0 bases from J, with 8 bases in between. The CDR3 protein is CASSKDISNQPQHF. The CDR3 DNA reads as TGTGCCAGCAGTAAGGACATTAGCAATCAGCCCCAGCATTTT.

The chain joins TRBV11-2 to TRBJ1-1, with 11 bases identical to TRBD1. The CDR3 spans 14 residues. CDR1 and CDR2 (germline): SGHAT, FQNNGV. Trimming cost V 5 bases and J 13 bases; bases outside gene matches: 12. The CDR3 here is CASSPRTGGGGLFF. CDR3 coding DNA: TGTGCCAGCAGCCCCCGGACAGGGGGCGGCGGTCTTTTCTTT.

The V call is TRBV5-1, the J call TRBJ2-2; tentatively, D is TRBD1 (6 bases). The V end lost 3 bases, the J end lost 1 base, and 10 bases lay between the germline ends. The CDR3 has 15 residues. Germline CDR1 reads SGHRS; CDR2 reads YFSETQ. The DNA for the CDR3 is TGCGCCAGCAGCTGGTTGACAGGGAACACCGGGGAGCTGTTTTTT. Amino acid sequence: CASSWLTGNTGELFF.

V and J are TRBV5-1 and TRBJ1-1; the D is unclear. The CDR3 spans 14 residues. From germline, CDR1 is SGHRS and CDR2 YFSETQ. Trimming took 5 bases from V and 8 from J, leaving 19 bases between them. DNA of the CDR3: TGCGCCAGCAGTTTTGACTTATTCCCCGGAGAAGCTTTCTTT. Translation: CASSFDLFPGEAFF.

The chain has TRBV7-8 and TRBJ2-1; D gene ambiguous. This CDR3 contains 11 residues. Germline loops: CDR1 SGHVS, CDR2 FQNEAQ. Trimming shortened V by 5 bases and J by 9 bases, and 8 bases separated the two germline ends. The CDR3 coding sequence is TGTGCCAGCAGCGTGAGTACTGAGCAGTTCTTC. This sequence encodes CASSVSTEQFF. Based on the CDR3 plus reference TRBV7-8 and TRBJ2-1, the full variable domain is GAGVSQSPRYKVAKRGQDVALRCDPISGHVSLFWYQQALGQGPEFLTYFQNEAQLDKSGLPSDRFFAERPEGSVSTLKIQRTQQEDSAVYLCASSVSTEQFFGPGTRLTVL.

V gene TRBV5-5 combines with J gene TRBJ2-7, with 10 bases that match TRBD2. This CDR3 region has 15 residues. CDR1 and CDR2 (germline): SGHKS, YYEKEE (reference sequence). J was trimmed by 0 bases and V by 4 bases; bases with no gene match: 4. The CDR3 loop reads CASSPGTSASYEQYV. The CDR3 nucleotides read TGTGCCAGCAGCCCCGGGACTAGCGCCTCCTACGAGCAGTACGTC.

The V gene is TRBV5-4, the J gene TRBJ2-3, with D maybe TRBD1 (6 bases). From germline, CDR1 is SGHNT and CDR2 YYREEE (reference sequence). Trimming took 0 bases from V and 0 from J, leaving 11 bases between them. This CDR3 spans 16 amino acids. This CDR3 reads CASSLGGTRSTDTQYF. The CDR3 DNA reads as TGTGCCAGCAGCTTGGGTGGGACACGGAGCACAGATACGCAGTATTTT. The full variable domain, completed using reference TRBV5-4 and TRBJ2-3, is ETGVTQSPTHLIKTRGQQVTLRCSSQSGHNTVSWYQQALGQGPQFIFQYYREEENGRGNFPPRFSGLQFPNYSSELNVNALELDDSALYLCASSLGGTRSTDTQYFGPGTRLTVL.

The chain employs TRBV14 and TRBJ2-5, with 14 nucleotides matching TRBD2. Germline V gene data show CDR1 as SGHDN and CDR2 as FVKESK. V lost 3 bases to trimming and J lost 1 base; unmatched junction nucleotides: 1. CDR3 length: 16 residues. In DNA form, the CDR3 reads TGTGCCAGCAGCCAGACTAGCGGGGGGGCCCAAGAGACCCAGTACTTC. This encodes CASSQTSGGAQETQYF.

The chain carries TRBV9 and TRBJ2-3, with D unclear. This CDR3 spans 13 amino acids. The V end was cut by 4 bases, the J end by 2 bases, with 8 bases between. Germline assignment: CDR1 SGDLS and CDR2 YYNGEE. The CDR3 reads CASSPGATDTQYF. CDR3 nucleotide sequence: TGTGCCAGCAGCCCAGGCGCCACAGATACGCAGTATTTT.